This T cell receptor beta chain was captured in a study of blood T cells in healthy people across ages. Comments on this clonotype: The antigen is not known.

Alongside a J-beta primer mix, a sample-barcoded 5' primer served in a second PCR lasting 7 to 11 cycles. One entry per CDR3 protein, called by TCRdb with MiXCR from the 5' RACE reads. The sample has some 640,000 distinct CDR3 sequences; approximately 49% are singletons. Study-level results: Donor CMV status was unknown, possibly confounding expanded clonotype changes. Conclusively comparing naive with antigen-experienced cells was impossible with unsorted PBMCs.

With each sample, at least 6 micrograms of total RNA were extracted. CDR3 length: 16 amino acids. The V and J ends lost 4 bases and 4 bases respectively, with 17 bases between them. In germline, CDR1 is SGHTA, CDR2 FQGNSA. The receptor was derived from a woman between 55 and 75 years old in good health. The sample comprised blood. V is TRBV7-2 and J is TRBJ1-5, with D possibly TRBD1 on 5 matching bases. The CDR3 is CASSSYQHRPNQPQHF. The CDR3 bases are TGTGCCAGCAGCTCCTACCAACACAGGCCAAATCAGCCCCAGCATTTT.